This TCR beta chain came from a study of lung T cells in sarcoidosis with Löfgren's syndrome. Study-level information: Analyses focused on Löfgren's syndrome patients.

Findings and limits, study-wide: Shared TRAV12-1 and TRBV2 CDR3 motifs across Löfgren's syndrome patients reportedly suggested public CD4+ TCRs. Versus controls, Löfgren's syndrome patients reportedly showed TRAV12-1 and TRBV2 as most expanded. TRAV12-1 preferentially paired with TRBV2, with homologous CDR3s.

This CDR3 has 15 amino acids. Per the germline V gene, CDR1 is MNHEY and CDR2 is SMNVEV (reference sequence). Trimming removed 6 bases from V and 5 bases from J, with 19 bases in between. In its sample, this clonotype ranks as medium-sized. Antigen specificity is unknown. TCRdb independently ran MiXCR on the reads; one entry per CDR3 protein. The repertoire has about 2,500 distinct CDR3 sequences, about 29% of them found once; the top ten carry 8.7%. This TCR came from a human donor with sarcoidosis (Löfgren's syndrome or another form), or a control subject (not recorded which). Sequencing was carried out using CD4+ T cells from PBMCs. The V gene is TRBV27, the J gene TRBJ1-1; D might be TRBD1 (6 bases). DNA of the CDR3: TGTGCCAGCAGGAAACAGGGAATAACACGGACTGAAGCTTTCTTT. The encoded protein is CASRKQGITRTEAFF.